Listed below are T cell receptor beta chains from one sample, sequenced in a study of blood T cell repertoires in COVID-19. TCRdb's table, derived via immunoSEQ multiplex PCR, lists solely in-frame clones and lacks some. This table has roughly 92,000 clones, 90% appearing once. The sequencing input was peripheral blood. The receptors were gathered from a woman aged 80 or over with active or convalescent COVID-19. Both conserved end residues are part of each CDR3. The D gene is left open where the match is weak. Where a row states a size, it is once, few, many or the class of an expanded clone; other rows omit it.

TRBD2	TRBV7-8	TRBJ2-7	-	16	TGTGCCAGCAGCTTGGTGGAGACTAGCGGACCCCATTATAAGTACTTC	CASSLVETSGPHYKYF
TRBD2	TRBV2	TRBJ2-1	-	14	TGTGCCAGCAGTGGACTAGCGGGAGGTAATGAGCAGTTCTTC	CASSGLAGGNEQFF
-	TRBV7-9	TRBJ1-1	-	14	TGTGCCAGCTCAATCTTAGGGGGGAACACTGAAGCTTTCTTT	CASSILGGNTEAFF
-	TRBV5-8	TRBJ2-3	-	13	TGTGCCAGCAGCTTACGGGGAGCAGATACGCAGTATTTT	CASSLRGADTQYF
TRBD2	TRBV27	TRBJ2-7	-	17	TGTGCCAGCAGTACCCCCGCACTAGCGGGAAGTTCCTACGAGCAGTACTTC	CASSTPALAGSSYEQYF
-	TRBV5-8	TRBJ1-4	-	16	TGTGCCAGCAGCCGGCGGGGGGTTGAGACTAATGAAAAACTGTTTTTT	CASSRRGVETNEKLFF
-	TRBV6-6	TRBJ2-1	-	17	TGTGCCAGCAGTCTACAGGTGAACCCCTCTCTCTACAATGAGCAGTTCTTC	CASSLQVNPSLYNEQFF
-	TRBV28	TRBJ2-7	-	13	TGTGCCATCGTCGGCGGGCCCGCCTACGAGCAGTACTTC	CAIVGGPAYEQYF
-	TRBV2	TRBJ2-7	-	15	TGTGCCAGCAGTGAAGCGCTTCCGGCTAACAGGGAGCAGTACTTC	CASSEALPANREQYF
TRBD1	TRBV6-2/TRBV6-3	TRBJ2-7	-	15	TGTGCCAGCAGTTACGGGGGACAGGGCAACTACGAGCAGTACTTC	CASSYGGQGNYEQYF
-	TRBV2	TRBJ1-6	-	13	TGTGCCAGGGGCTTTACGGATAATTCACCCCTCCACTTT	CARGFTDNSPLHF
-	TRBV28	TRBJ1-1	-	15	TGTGCCAGCAGAACGTGGGGGGGCGAACACACTGAAGCTTTCTTT	CASRTWGGEHTEAFF
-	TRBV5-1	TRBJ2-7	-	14	TGCGCCAGCAGCACCGGACAGTACTCCTACGAGCAGTACTTC	CASSTGQYSYEQYF
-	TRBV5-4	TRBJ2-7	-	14	TGTGCCAGCAGCTTGGCGGGCAGGGTGGACGAGCAGTACTTC	CASSLAGRVDEQYF
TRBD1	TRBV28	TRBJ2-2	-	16	TGTGCCAGCAGGCGAGGACAGGGTAAGAACACCGGGGAGCTGTTTTTT	CASRRGQGKNTGELFF
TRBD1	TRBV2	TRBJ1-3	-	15	TGTGCCAGCAGTGTAACGACAGGGGTTGGAAACACCATATATTTT	CASSVTTGVGNTIYF
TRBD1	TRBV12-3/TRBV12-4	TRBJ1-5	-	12	TGTGCCAGCAGCGACAGGGGACAGCCCCAGCATTTT	CASSDRGQPQHF
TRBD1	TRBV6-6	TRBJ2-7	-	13	TGTGCCAGCAGTCGACAGGGTCCCTACGAGCAGTACTTC	CASSRQGPYEQYF
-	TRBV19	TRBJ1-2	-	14	TGTGCCAGTAGTAAGACAGGTCTCTCTTATGGCTACACCTTC	CASSKTGLSYGYTF
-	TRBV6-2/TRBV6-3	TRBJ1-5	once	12	TGTGCCAGCAGCTTGTCGGGACAGCCCCAGCATTTT	CASSLSGQPQHF
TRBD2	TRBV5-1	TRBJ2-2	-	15	TGCGCCAGCAGCTTGCTAGCGGGAGGGCCCGGGGAGCTGTTTTTT	CASSLLAGGPGELFF
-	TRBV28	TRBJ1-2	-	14	TGTGCCAGCAGTTCTTCCTCTACCTCGTGGGGCTACACCTTC	CASSSSSTSWGYTF